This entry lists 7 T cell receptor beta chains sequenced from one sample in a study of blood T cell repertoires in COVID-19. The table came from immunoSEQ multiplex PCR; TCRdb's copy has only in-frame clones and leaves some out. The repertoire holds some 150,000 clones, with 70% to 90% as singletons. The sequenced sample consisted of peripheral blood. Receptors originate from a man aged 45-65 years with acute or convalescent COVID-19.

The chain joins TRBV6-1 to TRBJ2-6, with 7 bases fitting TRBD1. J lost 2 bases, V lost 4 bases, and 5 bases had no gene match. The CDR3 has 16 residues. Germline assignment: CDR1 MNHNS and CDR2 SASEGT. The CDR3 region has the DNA TGTGCCAGCAGTGCGGGTGGGACAGCTGGGGCCAACGTCCTGACTTTC. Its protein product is CASSAGGTAGANVLTF.

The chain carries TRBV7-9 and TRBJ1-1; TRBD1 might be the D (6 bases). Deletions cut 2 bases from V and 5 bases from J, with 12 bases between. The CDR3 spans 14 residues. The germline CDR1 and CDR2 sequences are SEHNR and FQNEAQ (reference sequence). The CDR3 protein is CASSLSGVVTEAFF. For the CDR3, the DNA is TGTGCCAGCAGCTTATCAGGGGTTGTGACTGAAGCTTTCTTT.

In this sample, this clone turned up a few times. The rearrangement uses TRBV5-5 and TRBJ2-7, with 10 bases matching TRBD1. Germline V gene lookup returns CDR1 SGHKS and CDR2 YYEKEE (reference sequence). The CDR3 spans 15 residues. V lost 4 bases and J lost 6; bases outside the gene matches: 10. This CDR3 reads CASSQGRTGGGEQYF. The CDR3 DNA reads TGTGCCAGCAGCCAGGGGCGGACAGGGGGAGGCGAGCAGTACTTC.

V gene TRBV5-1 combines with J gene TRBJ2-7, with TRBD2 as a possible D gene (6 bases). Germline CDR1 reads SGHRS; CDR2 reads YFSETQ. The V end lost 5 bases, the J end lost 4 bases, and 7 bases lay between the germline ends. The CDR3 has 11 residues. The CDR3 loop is CASRGGYEQYF. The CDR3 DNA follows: TGCGCCAGCAGGGGGGGATACGAGCAGTACTTC.

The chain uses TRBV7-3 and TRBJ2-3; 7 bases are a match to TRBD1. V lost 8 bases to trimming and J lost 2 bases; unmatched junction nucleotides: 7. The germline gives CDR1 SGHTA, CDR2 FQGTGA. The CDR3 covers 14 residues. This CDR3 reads CASAEGASTDTQYF. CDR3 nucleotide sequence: TGTGCCAGCGCAGAGGGGGCTTCCACAGATACGCAGTATTTT.

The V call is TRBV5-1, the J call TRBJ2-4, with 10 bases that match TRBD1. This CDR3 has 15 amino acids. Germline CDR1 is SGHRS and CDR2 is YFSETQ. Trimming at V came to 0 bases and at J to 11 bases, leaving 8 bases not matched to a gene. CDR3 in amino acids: CASSLGDRGSAVQYF. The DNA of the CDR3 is TGCGCCAGCAGCTTGGGGGACAGGGGATCCGCGGTTCAGTACTTC.

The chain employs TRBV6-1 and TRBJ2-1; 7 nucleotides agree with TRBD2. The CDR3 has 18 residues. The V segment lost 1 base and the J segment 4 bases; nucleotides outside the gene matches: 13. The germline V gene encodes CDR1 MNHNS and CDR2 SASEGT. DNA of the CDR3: TGTGCCAGCAGTGAAGAAGTTTGGCTAGCGGAGAAGTACAATGAGCAGTTCTTC. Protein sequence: CASSEEVWLAEKYNEQFF.